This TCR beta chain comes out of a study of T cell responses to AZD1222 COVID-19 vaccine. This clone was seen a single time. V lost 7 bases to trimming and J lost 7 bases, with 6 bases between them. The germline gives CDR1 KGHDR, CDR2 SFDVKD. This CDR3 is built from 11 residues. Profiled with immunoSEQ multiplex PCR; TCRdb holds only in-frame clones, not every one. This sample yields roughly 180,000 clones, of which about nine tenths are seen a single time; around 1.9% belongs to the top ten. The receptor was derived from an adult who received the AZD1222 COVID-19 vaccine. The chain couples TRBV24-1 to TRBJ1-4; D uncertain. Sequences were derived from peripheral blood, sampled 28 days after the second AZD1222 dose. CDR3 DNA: TGTGCCACCAGGGTGAGTGAAAAACTGTTTTTT. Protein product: CATRVSEKLFF.